This TCR beta chain stems from a study of shared clonotypes between healthy human individuals. Overall study: Each donor's CD8 memory used one plate, CD8 naive two, each CD4 subset three.

The naive CD8 subset, CD45RO-negative cells positively selected for CCR7, excluded terminally differentiated effector memory CD45RA+ cells. Within Nashville, Tennessee resided all donors, each a Caucasian adult. This CDR3 is 18 amino acids long. V trimming: 5 bases; J trimming: 0 bases; junction bases outside the gene matches: 7. Germline loops: CDR1 SGHVS, CDR2 FQNEAQ. On sorted subsets, replicate PCRs used 150 to 250 ng DNA, or tens of thousands of T cell genomes. TCRdb's copy holds only in-frame clones and misses some; the assay was immunoSEQ multiplex PCR. The table lists a few million clones, over 85% of them singletons. Of note for this clone: Its antigen is not known.

Study results and limitations: A reduction in generation probabilities was seen for non-shared clonotypes relative to those shared by all four donors.

This rearrangement joins TRBV7-8 to TRBJ2-1; 13 nucleotides align to TRBD2. The receptor comes from a young man in good health. Some clones in this sample may be carry-over from other donors' samples. The sequenced sample consisted of naive CD8+ T cells from PBMCs. The CDR3 bases are TGTGCCAGCAGCGACGGGACTAGCGGGATTCGCTCCTACAATGAGCAGTTCTTC. Amino acids: CASSDGTSGIRSYNEQFF.